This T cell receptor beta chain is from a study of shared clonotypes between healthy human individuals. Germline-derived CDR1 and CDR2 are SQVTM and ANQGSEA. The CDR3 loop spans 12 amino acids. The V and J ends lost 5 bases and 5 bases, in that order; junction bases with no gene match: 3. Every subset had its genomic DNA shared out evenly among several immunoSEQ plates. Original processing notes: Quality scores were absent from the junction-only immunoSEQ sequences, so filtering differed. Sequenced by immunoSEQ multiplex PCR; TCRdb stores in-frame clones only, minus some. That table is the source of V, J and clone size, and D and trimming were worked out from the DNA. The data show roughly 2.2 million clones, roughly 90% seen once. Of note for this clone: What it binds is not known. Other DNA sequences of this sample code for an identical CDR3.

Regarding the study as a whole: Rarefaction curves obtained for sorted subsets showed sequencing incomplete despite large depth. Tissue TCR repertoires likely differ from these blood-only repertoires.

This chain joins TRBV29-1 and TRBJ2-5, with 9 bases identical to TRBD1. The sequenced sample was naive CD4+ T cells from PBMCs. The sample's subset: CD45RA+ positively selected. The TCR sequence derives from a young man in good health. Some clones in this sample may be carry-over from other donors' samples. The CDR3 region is CSVRTGEETQYF. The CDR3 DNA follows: TGCAGCGTTAGGACAGGGGAGGAGACCCAGTACTTC.